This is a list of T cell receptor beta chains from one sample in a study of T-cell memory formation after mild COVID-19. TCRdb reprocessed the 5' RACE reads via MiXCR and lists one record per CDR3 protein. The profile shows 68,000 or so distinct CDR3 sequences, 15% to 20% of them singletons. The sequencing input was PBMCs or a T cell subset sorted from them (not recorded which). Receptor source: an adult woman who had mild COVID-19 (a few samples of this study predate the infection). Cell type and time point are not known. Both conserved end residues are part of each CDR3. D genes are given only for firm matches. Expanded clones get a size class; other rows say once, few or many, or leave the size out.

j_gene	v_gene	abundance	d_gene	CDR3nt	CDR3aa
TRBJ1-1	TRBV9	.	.	TGTGCCAGCAGCGTAGCCGGGACACACACTGAAGCTTTCTTT	CASSVAGTHTEAFF
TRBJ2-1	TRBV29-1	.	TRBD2	TGCAGCGTCGCATTGACTAGCGGAGGAGGGTATGAGCAGTTCTTC	CSVALTSGGGYEQFF
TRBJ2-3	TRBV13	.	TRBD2	TGTGCCAGCAGCTTACTAGCAGCGGGGGGCATCACAGATACGCAGTATTTT	CASSLLAAGGITDTQYF
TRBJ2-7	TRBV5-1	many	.	TGCGCCAGCAGCTCCGACGCGGTGAGGTCCTACGAGCAGTACTTC	CASSSDAVRSYEQYF
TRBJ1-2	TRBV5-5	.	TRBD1	TGTGCCAGCAGCTTGCCCCCTCAGACAGGGCGGGATGGCTACACCTTC	CASSLPPQTGRDGYTF
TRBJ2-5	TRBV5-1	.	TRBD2	TGCGCCAGCAGGACTGGACTAGCGGGGGAAGAGACCCAGTACTTC	CASRTGLAGEETQYF
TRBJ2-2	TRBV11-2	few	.	TGTGCCAGCAGCGGAAGTGGGGGCCTCGGGGAGCTGTTTTTT	CASSGSGGLGELFF
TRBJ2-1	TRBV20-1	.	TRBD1	TGCAGTGCTGACACAGGGGGCTCTGCACCATCTCACAATGAGCAGTTCTTC	CSADTGGSAPSHNEQFF
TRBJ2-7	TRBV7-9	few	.	TGTGCCAGCAGCCGAAAAACATCCTACGAGCAGTACTTC	CASSRKTSYEQYF
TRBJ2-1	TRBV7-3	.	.	TGTGCCAGCAGCCTCCTTGCGGGGACTGAGAATGAGCAGTTCTTC	CASSLLAGTENEQFF
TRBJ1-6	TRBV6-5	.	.	TGTGCCAGCAGTTACCTGGACGGACCTCCAGGTCCCCTCCACTTT	CASSYLDGPPGPLHF
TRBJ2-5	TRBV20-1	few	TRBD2	TGCAGTGCTAGGGAACTAGCGGGAGCTACCCGGGCCCAGTACTTC	CSARELAGATRAQYF
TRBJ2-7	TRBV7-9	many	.	TGTGCCAGCAGCTTAGAAATCGCTGCCTACGAGCAGTACTTC	CASSLEIAAYEQYF
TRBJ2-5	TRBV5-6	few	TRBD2	TGTGCCAGCAGCTTGCGCGGGGGACAAGAGACCCAGTACTTC	CASSLRGGQETQYF
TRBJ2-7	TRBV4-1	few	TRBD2	TGCGCCAGCAGCCGCCTAGAGACTAGCGGGGGGCCGAGCTCCTACGAGCAGTACTTC	CASSRLETSGGPSSYEQYF
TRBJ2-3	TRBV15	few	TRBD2	TGTGCCACCGGCGGGACTAGCGGGAGGGCCGGGGCAGATACGCAGTATTTT	CATGGTSGRAGADTQYF
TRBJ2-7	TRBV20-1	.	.	TGCAGTGCGGAACCAGACCATACCTACGAGCAGTACTTC	CSAEPDHTYEQYF
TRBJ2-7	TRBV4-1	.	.	TGCGCCAGCAGCCAAACGACAGAACACTCCTACGAGCAGTACTTC	CASSQTTEHSYEQYF
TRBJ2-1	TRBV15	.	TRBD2	TGTGCCACCAGCTCTGGCGGGAGGGTCTACAATGAGCAGTTCTTC	CATSSGGRVYNEQFF
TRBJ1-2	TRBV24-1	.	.	TGTGCCACCAGTGATTCGACAGCTCCCTATGGCTACACCTTC	CATSDSTAPYGYTF
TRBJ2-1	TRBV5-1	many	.	TGCGCCAGCAGCTCACCAGGGTACAATGAGCAGTTCTTC	CASSSPGYNEQFF
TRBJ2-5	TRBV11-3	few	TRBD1	TGTGCCAGCAGCTCATACGGGGACAGGGAGGGGACCCAGTACTTC	CASSSYGDREGTQYF
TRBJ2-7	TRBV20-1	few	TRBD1	TGCAGTGCACCACGCGGGACAGGGGTTTACGAGCAGTACTTC	CSAPRGTGVYEQYF
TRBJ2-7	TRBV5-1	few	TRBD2	TGCGCCAGCAGCCCGGCTGGGACTAGCGGCCTCCAGTACTTC	CASSPAGTSGLQYF
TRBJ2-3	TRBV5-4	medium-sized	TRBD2	TGTGCCAGCAGCTTGATCGGGGGGGCAGATACGCAGTATTTT	CASSLIGGADTQYF